This note documents a single TCR beta chain sequence. The antigen remains unidentified. Trimming took 3 bases from V and 3 from J, leaving 13 bases between them. The CDR3 contains 15 residues. Germline V gives CDR1 SGHDT, CDR2 YYEEEE. The sample belongs to a study of T cells in Graves' hyperthyroidism and ophthalmopathy. Study-wide points: Blood shared most expanded thyroid clonotypes above 0.001.

Amplification of TCR beta CDR3 regions used RNA as the template. First-round RT-PCR of the TCR CDR3 relied on the HTBI primer set. TCRdb processed the multiplex PCR reads anew with MiXCR; each CDR3 protein has one entry. The repertoire holds approximately 600,000 distinct CDR3 sequences, around 15% seen once, with around 3.9% in the top ten. The sequence derives from a woman in her twenties or thirties with Graves' hyperthyroidism. The chain uses TRBV5-6 and TRBJ2-1, with D possibly being TRBD1 or TRBD2 (5 bases each). Sequenced material: blood. Here the CDR3 reads CASSWGSYSYNEQFF. CDR3 nucleotide sequence: TGTGCCAGCAGCTGGGGGTCGTACAGCTACAATGAGCAGTTCTTC.